This T cell receptor (beta chain) was documented in a study of T cell clonotyping in hematopoietic cell transplantation. Libraries were prepared by immunoSEQ multiplex PCR; TCRdb keeps only in-frame clonotypes and omits some of them. The sample has around 15,000 clones; 93% are singletons. The time point denotes: recipient sample about 28 days before transplant, after cytoreduction. A note on this clone: This specimen includes other DNA sequences encoding the same CDR3.

Germline assignment: CDR1 SGHDT and CDR2 YYEEEE. CDR3 length equals 12 residues. V was shortened by 2 bases and J by 6 bases, with 9 bases between the two germline ends. This sequence originates from a man between 18 and 35 years old with biphenotypic leukemia. Some clones in this sample may be carry-over from other donors' samples. The source was peripheral blood mononuclear cells, collected before stem cell transplant. V is TRBV5-6 and J is TRBJ2-7; a weak D match, TRBD1 (5 bases). The CDR3 reads CASSFGRGEQYF. The CDR3 DNA reads TGTGCCAGCAGCTTTGGTAGGGGCGAGCAGTACTTC.